A selection of T cell receptor beta chains follows, all from one sample in a study of blood T cell repertoires in COVID-19. The assay was immunoSEQ multiplex PCR, and TCRdb's table has in-frame clones only and misses some. The sample has 250,000 to 300,000 clones, about 85% seen once. The sequenced sample consisted of peripheral blood. All receptors derive from a man aged 18 to 30 with active or convalescent COVID-19. CDR3s include the opening cysteine and the closing phenylalanine or tryptophan. Each record gives: clone size, J gene, D gene, V gene, CDR3 DNA, CDR3 protein. The D gene is left open where the match is weak. Rows may omit the clone size; those that give it use once, few, many or a size class.

clone size: NA
J gene: TRBJ2-3
D gene: TRBD1
V gene: TRBV19
CDR3 DNA: TGTGCCACGGGGACACAGGGGACAGATACGCAGTATTTT
CDR3 protein: CATGTQGTDTQYF

clone size: NA
J gene: TRBJ2-3
D gene: TRBD1
V gene: TRBV6-5
CDR3 DNA: TGTGCCAGCACCCCCGGGACAGGGAACGCAGATACGCAGTATTTT
CDR3 protein: CASTPGTGNADTQYF

clone size: NA
J gene: TRBJ1-4
D gene: TRBD1
V gene: TRBV19
CDR3 DNA: TGTGCCAGTAGTACAGGACAGGGGGAGGAAAAACTGTTTTTT
CDR3 protein: CASSTGQGEEKLFF

clone size: NA
J gene: TRBJ2-1
D gene: TRBD2
V gene: TRBV7-7
CDR3 DNA: TGTGCTAGCAGCTTAGAAAGCGGGGGGACCTACAATGAGCAGTTCTTC
CDR3 protein: CASSLESGGTYNEQFF

clone size: NA
J gene: TRBJ2-7
D gene: NA
V gene: TRBV29-1
CDR3 DNA: TGCAGCGTCATCAGATTCTTGGGGGGCGAGCAGTACTTC
CDR3 protein: CSVIRFLGGEQYF

clone size: once
J gene: TRBJ2-2
D gene: TRBD1
V gene: TRBV11-2
CDR3 DNA: TGTGCCATCTCGGGACAGAGCACCGGGGAGCTGTTTTTT
CDR3 protein: CAISGQSTGELFF

clone size: NA
J gene: TRBJ2-7
D gene: NA
V gene: TRBV14
CDR3 DNA: TGTGCCAGCAGCCAACATTGGGGCACCACGATCTCCTACGAGCAGTACTTC
CDR3 protein: CASSQHWGTTISYEQYF

clone size: NA
J gene: TRBJ2-1
D gene: TRBD2
V gene: TRBV28
CDR3 DNA: TGTGCCAGCAGTTTAATTTCCGGCGGGGGGAAGTTCTTC
CDR3 protein: CASSLISGGGKFF

clone size: NA
J gene: TRBJ1-1
D gene: NA
V gene: TRBV7-9
CDR3 DNA: TGTGCCAGCAGCCCGGAGGCGTGGGACACTGAAGCTTTCTTT
CDR3 protein: CASSPEAWDTEAFF

clone size: NA
J gene: TRBJ1-5
D gene: NA
V gene: TRBV30
CDR3 DNA: TGTGCCTGGAGTGTCGGTAGTCACAGCAATCAGCCCCAGCATTTT
CDR3 protein: CAWSVGSHSNQPQHF

clone size: NA
J gene: TRBJ1-2
D gene: TRBD1
V gene: TRBV9
CDR3 DNA: TGTGCCAGCAGCGTACTCGGGACAGGGGTCTATGGCTACACCTTC
CDR3 protein: CASSVLGTGVYGYTF

clone size: NA
J gene: TRBJ2-7
D gene: TRBD1
V gene: TRBV19
CDR3 DNA: TGTGCCACCGCGGACCGACAGGGTGGTTGGGAGCAGTACTTC
CDR3 protein: CATADRQGGWEQYF

clone size: NA
J gene: TRBJ2-7
D gene: TRBD1
V gene: TRBV6-5
CDR3 DNA: TGTGCCAGCAGTTACGTCTGGGGACAGAACCACCACGAGCAGTACTTC
CDR3 protein: CASSYVWGQNHHEQYF

clone size: NA
J gene: TRBJ2-1
D gene: NA
V gene: TRBV12-3/TRBV12-4
CDR3 DNA: TGTGCCAGCAGCACGCAACAGGGTGGTGAGCAGTTCTTC
CDR3 protein: CASSTQQGGEQFF

clone size: NA
J gene: TRBJ2-1
D gene: TRBD2
V gene: TRBV15
CDR3 DNA: TGTGCCACCAGCAGAGCTAGAGGACTAGCGGGTCCCAGCTCCTACAATGAGCAGTTCTTC
CDR3 protein: CATSRARGLAGPSSYNEQFF

clone size: NA
J gene: TRBJ1-2
D gene: NA
V gene: TRBV29-1
CDR3 DNA: TGCAGCGTTGACGGGGTTTACACCTTC
CDR3 protein: CSVDGVYTF

clone size: NA
J gene: TRBJ2-5
D gene: NA
V gene: TRBV24-1
CDR3 DNA: TGTGCCACCAGGGAACGGGATCGGGAGACCCAGTACTTC
CDR3 protein: CATRERDRETQYF

clone size: NA
J gene: TRBJ1-1
D gene: NA
V gene: TRBV28
CDR3 DNA: TGTGCCAGCAGAACTATGGACACTTTCTTGAACACTGAAGCTTTCTTT
CDR3 protein: CASRTMDTFLNTEAFF

clone size: NA
J gene: TRBJ1-6
D gene: NA
V gene: TRBV27
CDR3 DNA: TGTGCCAGCAGTTTGGACACGGTATATTCACCCCTCCACTTT
CDR3 protein: CASSLDTVYSPLHF

clone size: many
J gene: TRBJ1-6
D gene: TRBD1
V gene: TRBV6-5
CDR3 DNA: TGTGCCAGCAGCGGGGGGGACAGATATAATTCACCCCTCCACTTT
CDR3 protein: CASSGGDRYNSPLHF

clone size: NA
J gene: TRBJ1-6
D gene: NA
V gene: TRBV13
CDR3 DNA: TGTGCCAGCAGAATCAACAGGGTTACCTCACCCCTCCACTTT
CDR3 protein: CASRINRVTSPLHF

clone size: NA
J gene: TRBJ2-5
D gene: NA
V gene: TRBV7-2
CDR3 DNA: TGTGCCAGCAGCAACACTAGCCCGAAGGAGACCCAGTACTTC
CDR3 protein: CASSNTSPKETQYF

clone size: few
J gene: TRBJ2-7
D gene: NA
V gene: TRBV24-1
CDR3 DNA: TGTGCCACCAGTGACAACTCCTACGAGCAGTACTTC
CDR3 protein: CATSDNSYEQYF

clone size: once
J gene: TRBJ2-6
D gene: NA
V gene: TRBV10-3
CDR3 DNA: TGTGCCATCAGTGAGCGCTACAGGGTTGGGGCCAACGTCCTGACTTTC
CDR3 protein: CAISERYRVGANVLTF

clone size: NA
J gene: TRBJ2-6
D gene: TRBD1
V gene: TRBV2
CDR3 DNA: TGTGCCAGCACTGGGACAGCCAGCTCTGGGGCCAACGTCCTGACTTTC
CDR3 protein: CASTGTASSGANVLTF

clone size: NA
J gene: TRBJ1-2
D gene: NA
V gene: TRBV6-6
CDR3 DNA: TGTGCCAGCAGTACAAGGGGGGGGGTCGCTAACTATGGCTACACCTTC
CDR3 protein: CASSTRGGVANYGYTF

clone size: NA
J gene: TRBJ2-7
D gene: NA
V gene: TRBV11-3
CDR3 DNA: TGTGCCAGCAGCTTAGTAACCGGGGTCGAGCAGTACTTC
CDR3 protein: CASSLVTGVEQYF

clone size: NA
J gene: TRBJ2-3
D gene: TRBD2
V gene: TRBV28
CDR3 DNA: TGTGCCAGCAGTTTGGGACTAGCGGGGGGAAGGGCAGATACGCAGTATTTT
CDR3 protein: CASSLGLAGGRADTQYF

clone size: once
J gene: TRBJ1-2
D gene: NA
V gene: TRBV7-9
CDR3 DNA: TGTGCCAGCAGCTTATCCGGACAGAACTATGGCTACACCTTC
CDR3 protein: CASSLSGQNYGYTF

clone size: NA
J gene: TRBJ1-4
D gene: NA
V gene: TRBV7-3
CDR3 DNA: TGTGCCAGCAGCTTAAGAAGGACACTGGGGGAAAAACTGTTTTTT
CDR3 protein: CASSLRRTLGEKLFF

clone size: NA
J gene: TRBJ1-4
D gene: NA
V gene: TRBV28
CDR3 DNA: TGTGCCAGCAGTTTAAGCGGGTGGGGCAGGGAAAATGAAAAACTGTTTTTT
CDR3 protein: CASSLSGWGRENEKLFF

clone size: NA
J gene: TRBJ2-7
D gene: NA
V gene: TRBV29-1
CDR3 DNA: TGCAGCACAGGGGAGGTAGAGGGCTACGAGCAGTACTTC
CDR3 protein: CSTGEVEGYEQYF

clone size: NA
J gene: TRBJ2-7
D gene: TRBD1
V gene: TRBV13
CDR3 DNA: TGTGCCAGCAGCTTACAGGGGGTTAACTCCTACGAGCAGTACTTC
CDR3 protein: CASSLQGVNSYEQYF

clone size: NA
J gene: TRBJ1-4
D gene: TRBD1
V gene: TRBV27
CDR3 DNA: TGTGCCAGCGGGTGGACAGGGAATGAAAAACTGTTTTTT
CDR3 protein: CASGWTGNEKLFF

clone size: NA
J gene: TRBJ1-3
D gene: NA
V gene: TRBV27
CDR3 DNA: TGTGCCAGCAGTTCCGTGGGCACCTCTGGAAACACCATATATTTT
CDR3 protein: CASSSVGTSGNTIYF

clone size: once
J gene: TRBJ2-7
D gene: NA
V gene: TRBV28
CDR3 DNA: TGTGCCAGCAGGCTCCAGGGGCAATACGAGCAGTACTTC
CDR3 protein: CASRLQGQYEQYF

clone size: NA
J gene: TRBJ1-4
D gene: NA
V gene: TRBV29-1
CDR3 DNA: TGCAGCGCCCAACCCAGCGGGAACGTCGCTGAAAAACTGTTTTTT
CDR3 protein: CSAQPSGNVAEKLFF

clone size: NA
J gene: TRBJ2-5
D gene: NA
V gene: TRBV2
CDR3 DNA: TGTGCCAGCAGTCAGGACATCCAAGAGACCCAGTACTTC
CDR3 protein: CASSQDIQETQYF

clone size: NA
J gene: TRBJ2-2
D gene: NA
V gene: TRBV10-3
CDR3 DNA: TGTGCCATCAGTGAGACGCAGGAAGGAATCGGGGAGCTGTTTTTT
CDR3 protein: CAISETQEGIGELFF

clone size: once
J gene: TRBJ2-3
D gene: NA
V gene: TRBV27
CDR3 DNA: TGTGCCAGCAGTGGCGAGATTCCCGGGGTCACAGATACGCAGTATTTT
CDR3 protein: CASSGEIPGVTDTQYF

clone size: NA
J gene: TRBJ2-1
D gene: TRBD2
V gene: TRBV14
CDR3 DNA: TGTGCCAGCAGCCAAGGGGTCCCTAGCGGGCATGAGCAGTTCTTC
CDR3 protein: CASSQGVPSGHEQFF

clone size: NA
J gene: TRBJ2-6
D gene: NA
V gene: TRBV27
CDR3 DNA: TGTGCCAGCAGCCCCGTTGGGGCCAACGTCCTGACTTTC
CDR3 protein: CASSPVGANVLTF

clone size: NA
J gene: TRBJ1-2
D gene: NA
V gene: TRBV24-1
CDR3 DNA: TGTGCCACCAGTGACCCCGAGGGGGTAGGGTACGATGGCTACACCTTC
CDR3 protein: CATSDPEGVGYDGYTF

clone size: NA
J gene: TRBJ1-2
D gene: TRBD1
V gene: TRBV5-4
CDR3 DNA: TGTGCCAGCAGCTTGGTTACCACAGGGGCTGGCTACACCTTC
CDR3 protein: CASSLVTTGAGYTF

clone size: NA
J gene: TRBJ2-1
D gene: TRBD2
V gene: TRBV4-3
CDR3 DNA: TGCGCCAGCAGCCAAGAAACCGGGAGGGCGAACAATGAGCAGTTCTTC
CDR3 protein: CASSQETGRANNEQFF

clone size: NA
J gene: TRBJ1-3
D gene: TRBD1
V gene: TRBV28
CDR3 DNA: TGTGCCAGCAGTTTCCTGGGACAGGAGGCGAAGGGAAACACCATATATTTT
CDR3 protein: CASSFLGQEAKGNTIYF

clone size: NA
J gene: TRBJ1-5
D gene: NA
V gene: TRBV6-1
CDR3 DNA: TGTGCCAGCAGTGAAGCTAGCAGGGATCAGCCCCAGCATTTT
CDR3 protein: CASSEASRDQPQHF

clone size: NA
J gene: TRBJ1-2
D gene: NA
V gene: TRBV9
CDR3 DNA: TGTGCCAGCAGCGAGCACCCTGACAGGCGCAAAAAGAGTTATGGCTACACCTTC
CDR3 protein: CASSEHPDRRKKSYGYTF

clone size: few
J gene: TRBJ2-7
D gene: TRBD2
V gene: TRBV4-1
CDR3 DNA: TGCGCCAGCAGCCAAGATGGTAAACTAGCGTACTACGAGCAGTACTTC
CDR3 protein: CASSQDGKLAYYEQYF

clone size: NA
J gene: TRBJ2-7
D gene: NA
V gene: TRBV11-3
CDR3 DNA: TGTGCCAGCAGCTTAGCGGTGGGCCCCTACGAGCAGTACTTC
CDR3 protein: CASSLAVGPYEQYF

clone size: NA
J gene: TRBJ2-3
D gene: TRBD2
V gene: TRBV7-2
CDR3 DNA: TGTGCCAGCAGCGCCCGGACTAGCGGGAGGGGGAGCGATACGCAGTATTTT
CDR3 protein: CASSARTSGRGSDTQYF

clone size: once
J gene: TRBJ2-7
D gene: TRBD2
V gene: TRBV7-9
CDR3 DNA: TGTGCCAGCAGCTTAGATCTAAGCGGGAGCGACGAGCAGTACTTC
CDR3 protein: CASSLDLSGSDEQYF

clone size: NA
J gene: TRBJ2-7
D gene: TRBD1
V gene: TRBV29-1
CDR3 DNA: TGCAGCGTTGGACAGGGCAAATACGAGCAGTACTTC
CDR3 protein: CSVGQGKYEQYF

clone size: NA
J gene: TRBJ2-7
D gene: TRBD2
V gene: TRBV5-1
CDR3 DNA: TGCGCCAGCAGCTCCGGGACTAGAAAAGAGCAGTACTTC
CDR3 protein: CASSSGTRKEQYF

clone size: NA
J gene: TRBJ1-1
D gene: TRBD1
V gene: TRBV2
CDR3 DNA: TGTGCCAGGCTTCGACAGGGGAACACTGAAGCTTTCTTT
CDR3 protein: CARLRQGNTEAFF

clone size: once
J gene: TRBJ1-5
D gene: TRBD1
V gene: TRBV6-5
CDR3 DNA: TGTGCCAGCAGTCTGACAGGGGGTAATCAGCCCCAGCATTTT
CDR3 protein: CASSLTGGNQPQHF

clone size: NA
J gene: TRBJ2-7
D gene: TRBD2
V gene: TRBV4-1
CDR3 DNA: TGCGCCAGCAGCCAAGCTCCTGCGGGGGACGAGCAGTACTTC
CDR3 protein: CASSQAPAGDEQYF